This T cell receptor (beta chain) was sequenced in a study of PD-L1 blockade in urothelial cancer. Study background: Bladder-origin urothelial cancer in males covered about 85% of the roughly 29 patients. Blood samples had a median of 141,255 T cells.

Specified time point: pretreatment peripheral blood. Spiking of synthetic TCR analog templates was performed in each PCR. Assay: immunoSEQ multiplex PCR; the TCRdb copy retains only in-frame clones and omits some. This repertoire shows under 95,000 clones, about four fifths found once; its top ten account for approximately 2.1%. This CDR3 comprises 13 residues. Germline lookup yields CDR1 SGHKS and CDR2 YYEKEE (reference sequence). Deletions cut 4 bases from V and 4 bases from J, with 11 bases between. This receptor was identified in a man aged 55 to 69 with urothelial cancer. The J gene is TRBJ1-2, the V gene TRBV5-5; perhaps TRBD1 as D (5 bases). Sequencing used PBMCs, obtained around atezolizumab (anti-PD-L1) treatment. The CDR3 region is CASSPDTGYGYTF. CDR3 DNA: TGTGCCAGCAGCCCGGACACAGGCTATGGCTACACCTTC.